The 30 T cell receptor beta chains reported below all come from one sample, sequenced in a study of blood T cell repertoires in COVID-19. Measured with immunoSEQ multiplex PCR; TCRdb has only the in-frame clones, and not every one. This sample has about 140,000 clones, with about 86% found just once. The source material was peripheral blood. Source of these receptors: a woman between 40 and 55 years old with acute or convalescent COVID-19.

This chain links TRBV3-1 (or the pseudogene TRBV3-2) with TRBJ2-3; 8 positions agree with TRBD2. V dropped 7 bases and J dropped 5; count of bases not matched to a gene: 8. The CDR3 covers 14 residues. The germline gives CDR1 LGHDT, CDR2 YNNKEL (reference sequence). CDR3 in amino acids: CASTRGGSGDTQYF. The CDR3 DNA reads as TGTGCCAGCACCCGGGGGGGATCAGGAGATACGCAGTATTTT.

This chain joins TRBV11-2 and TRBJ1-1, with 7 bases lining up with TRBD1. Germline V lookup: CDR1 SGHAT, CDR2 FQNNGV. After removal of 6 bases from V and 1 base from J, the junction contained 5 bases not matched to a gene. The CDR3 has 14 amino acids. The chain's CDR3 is CASRLRDRNTEAFF. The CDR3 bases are TGTGCCAGCAGGCTCCGGGACAGGAACACTGAAGCTTTCTTT.

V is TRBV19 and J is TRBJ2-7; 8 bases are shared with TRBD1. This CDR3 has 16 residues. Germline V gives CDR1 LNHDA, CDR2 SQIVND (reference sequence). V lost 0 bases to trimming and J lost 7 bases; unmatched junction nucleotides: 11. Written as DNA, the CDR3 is TGTGCCAGTAGTATAGACTCTACCGGGACAGGAGGGGAGCAGTACTTC. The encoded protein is CASSIDSTGTGGEQYF.

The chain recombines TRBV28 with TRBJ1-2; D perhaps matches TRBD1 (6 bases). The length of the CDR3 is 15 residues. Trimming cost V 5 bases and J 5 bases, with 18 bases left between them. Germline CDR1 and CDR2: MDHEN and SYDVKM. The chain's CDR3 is CASSVQGLATYGYTF. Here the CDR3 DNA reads TGTGCCAGCAGTGTCCAGGGGTTGGCCACTTATGGCTACACCTTC.

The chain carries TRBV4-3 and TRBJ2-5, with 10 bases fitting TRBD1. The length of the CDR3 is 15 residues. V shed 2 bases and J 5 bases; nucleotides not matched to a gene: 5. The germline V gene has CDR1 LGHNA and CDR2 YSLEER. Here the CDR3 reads CASSQRTGGGETQYF. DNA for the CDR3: TGCGCCAGCAGCCAAAGGACAGGGGGTGGCGAGACCCAGTACTTC.

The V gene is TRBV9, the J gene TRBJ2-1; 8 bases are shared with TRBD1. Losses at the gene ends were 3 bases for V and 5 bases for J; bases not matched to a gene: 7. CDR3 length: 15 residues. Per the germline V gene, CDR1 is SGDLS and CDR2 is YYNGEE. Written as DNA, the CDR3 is TGTGCCAGCAGCGCCACCGGGACAGGAGACAATGAGCAGTTCTTC. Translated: CASSATGTGDNEQFF.

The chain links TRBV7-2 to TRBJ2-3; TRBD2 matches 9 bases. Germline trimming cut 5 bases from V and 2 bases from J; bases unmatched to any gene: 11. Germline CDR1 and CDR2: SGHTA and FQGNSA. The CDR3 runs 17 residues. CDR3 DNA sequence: TGTGCCAGCAGCCCCTCGACCGCGGGGGGGATCACAGATACGCAGTATTTT. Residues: CASSPSTAGGITDTQYF. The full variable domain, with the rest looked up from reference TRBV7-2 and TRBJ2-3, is GAGVSQSPSNKVTEKGKDVELRCDPISGHTALYWYRQSLGQGLEFLIYFQGNSAPDKSGLPSDRFSAERTGGSVSTLTIQRTQQEDSAVYLCASSPSTAGGITDTQYFGPGTRLTVL.

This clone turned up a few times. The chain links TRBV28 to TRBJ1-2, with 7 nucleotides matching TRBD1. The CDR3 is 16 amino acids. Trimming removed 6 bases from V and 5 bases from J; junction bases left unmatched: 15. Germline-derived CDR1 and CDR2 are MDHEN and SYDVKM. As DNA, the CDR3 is TGTGCCAGCAGGTCCCCTCGGACAGGACGTGAGTATGGCTACACCTTC. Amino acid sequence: CASRSPRTGREYGYTF.

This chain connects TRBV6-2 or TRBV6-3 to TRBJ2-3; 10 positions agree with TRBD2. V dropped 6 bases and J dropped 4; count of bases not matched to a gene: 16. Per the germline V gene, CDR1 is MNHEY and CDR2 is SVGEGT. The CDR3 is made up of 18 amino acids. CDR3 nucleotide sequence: TGTGCCAGCAGCCGCCGAGCGGGAGGGCCTTCCGACGCAGATACGCAGTATTTT. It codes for CASSRRAGGPSDADTQYF.

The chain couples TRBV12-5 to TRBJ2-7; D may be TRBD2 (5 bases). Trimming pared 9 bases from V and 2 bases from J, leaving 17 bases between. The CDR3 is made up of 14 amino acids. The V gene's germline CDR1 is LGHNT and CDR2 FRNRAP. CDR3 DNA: TGTGCTAGCGCAACCAGCGGCAGCCCCTACGAGCAGTACTTC. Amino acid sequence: CASATSGSPYEQYF.

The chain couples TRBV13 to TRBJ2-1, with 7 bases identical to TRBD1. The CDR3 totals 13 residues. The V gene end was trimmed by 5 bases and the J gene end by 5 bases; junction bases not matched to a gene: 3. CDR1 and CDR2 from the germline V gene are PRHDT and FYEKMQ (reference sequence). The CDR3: CASSPTGNNEQFF. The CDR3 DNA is TGTGCCAGCAGCCCGACAGGGAACAATGAGCAGTTCTTC.

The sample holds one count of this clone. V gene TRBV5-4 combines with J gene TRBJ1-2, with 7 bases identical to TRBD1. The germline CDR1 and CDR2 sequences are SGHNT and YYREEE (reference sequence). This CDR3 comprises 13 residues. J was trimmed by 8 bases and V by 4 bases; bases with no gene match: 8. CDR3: CASSPGQAEGYTF. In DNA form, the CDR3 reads TGTGCCAGCAGCCCAGGACAGGCGGAAGGCTACACCTTC.

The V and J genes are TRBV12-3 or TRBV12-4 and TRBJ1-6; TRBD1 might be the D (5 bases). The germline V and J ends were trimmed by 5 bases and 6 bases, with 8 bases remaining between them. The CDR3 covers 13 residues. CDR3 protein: CASSQTANSPLHF. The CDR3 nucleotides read TGTGCCAGCAGTCAGACAGCTAATTCACCCCTCCACTTT.

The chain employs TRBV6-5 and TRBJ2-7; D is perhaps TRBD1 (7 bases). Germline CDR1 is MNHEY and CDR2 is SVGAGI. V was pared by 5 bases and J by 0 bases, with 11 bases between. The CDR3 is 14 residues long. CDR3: CASSTQGGSYEQYF. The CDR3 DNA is TGTGCCAGCAGTACGCAGGGGGGCTCCTACGAGCAGTACTTC.

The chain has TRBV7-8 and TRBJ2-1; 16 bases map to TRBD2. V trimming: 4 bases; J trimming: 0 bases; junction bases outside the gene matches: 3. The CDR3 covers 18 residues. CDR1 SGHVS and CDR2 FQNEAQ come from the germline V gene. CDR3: CASSWGLAGGSSYNEQFF. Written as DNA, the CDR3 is TGTGCCAGCAGCTGGGGACTAGCGGGGGGGAGCTCCTACAATGAGCAGTTCTTC.

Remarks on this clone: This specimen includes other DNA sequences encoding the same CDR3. This CDR3 is CASSLGQGAEQYF. CDR3 sequence (DNA): TGCGCCAGCAGCTTGGGACAGGGCGCCGAGCAGTACTTC. The V gene is TRBV5-1, the J gene TRBJ2-7; TRBD1 aligns across 7 bases. The germline CDR1 and CDR2 sequences are SGHRS and YFSETQ. CDR3 length: 13 amino acids. With V trimmed by 0 bases and J by 6 bases, 3 bases remained unmatched.

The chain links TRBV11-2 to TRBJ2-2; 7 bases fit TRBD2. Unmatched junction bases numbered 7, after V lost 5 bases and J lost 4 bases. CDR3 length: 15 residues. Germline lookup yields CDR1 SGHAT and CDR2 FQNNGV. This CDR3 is CASSEGGFGTGELFF. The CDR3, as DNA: TGTGCCAGCAGCGAGGGAGGGTTCGGCACCGGGGAGCTGTTTTTT.

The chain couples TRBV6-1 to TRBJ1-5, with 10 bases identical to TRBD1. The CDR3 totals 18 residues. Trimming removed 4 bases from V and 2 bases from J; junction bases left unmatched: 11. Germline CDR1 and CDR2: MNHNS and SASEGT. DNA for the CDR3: TGTGCCAGCAGTGGGAGAGCAACCGGGACAGGGGGCAATCAGCCCCAGCATTTT. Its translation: CASSGRATGTGGNQPQHF.

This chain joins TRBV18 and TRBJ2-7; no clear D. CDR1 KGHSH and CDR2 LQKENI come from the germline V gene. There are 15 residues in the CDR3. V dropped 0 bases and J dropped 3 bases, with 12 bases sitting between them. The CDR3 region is CASSPPGRLSYEQYF. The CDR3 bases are TGTGCCAGCTCACCACCGGGCAGGTTAAGCTACGAGCAGTACTTC.

CDR3 residues: CATRGVDTQYF. CDR3 bases: TGTGCCACCCGGGGGGTAGATACGCAGTATTTT. The chain carries TRBV24-1 and TRBJ2-3, with 7 nucleotides matching TRBD2. The CDR3 length is 11 residues. V was clipped by 9 bases and J by 5 bases; unmatched bases: 1. CDR1 is KGHDR, CDR2 SFDVKD, per germline.

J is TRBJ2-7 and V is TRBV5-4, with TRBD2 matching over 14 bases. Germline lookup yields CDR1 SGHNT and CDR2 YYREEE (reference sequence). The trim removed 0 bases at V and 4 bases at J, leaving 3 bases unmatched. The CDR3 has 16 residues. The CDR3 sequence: CASSLAGLAGVYEQYF. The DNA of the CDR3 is TGTGCCAGCAGCTTGGCGGGACTAGCGGGGGTATACGAGCAGTACTTC.

For the CDR3, the DNA is TGTGCCAGCAGCTCCGGAAGAGGGAGTCAGCGAATGAGGCAGGATGGCTACACCTTC. Amino acid sequence: CASSSGRGSQRMRQDGYTF. This rearrangement joins TRBV9 to TRBJ1-2; D ambiguous. Trimming pared 4 bases from V and 6 bases from J, leaving 31 bases between. In germline, CDR1 is SGDLS, CDR2 YYNGEE. This CDR3 has 19 residues.

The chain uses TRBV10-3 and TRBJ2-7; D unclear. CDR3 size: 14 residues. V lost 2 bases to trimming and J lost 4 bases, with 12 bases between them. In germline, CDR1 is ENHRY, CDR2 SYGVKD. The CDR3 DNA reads TGTGCCATCAGTGAGACTACCGGAAGTTACGAGCAGTACTTC. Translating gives CAISETTGSYEQYF.

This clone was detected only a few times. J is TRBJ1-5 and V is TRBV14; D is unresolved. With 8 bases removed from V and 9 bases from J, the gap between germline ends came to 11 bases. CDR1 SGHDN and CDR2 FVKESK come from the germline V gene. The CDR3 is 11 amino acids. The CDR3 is CASPPRRPQHF. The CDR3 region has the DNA TGTGCCAGCCCACCTAGGCGGCCCCAGCATTTT. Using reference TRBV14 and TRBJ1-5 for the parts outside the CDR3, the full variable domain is EAGVTQFPSHSVIEKGQTVTLRCDPISGHDNLYWYRRVMGKEIKFLLHFVKESKQDESGMPNNRFLAERTGGTYSTLKVQPAELEDSGVYFCASPPRRPQHFGDGTRLSIL.

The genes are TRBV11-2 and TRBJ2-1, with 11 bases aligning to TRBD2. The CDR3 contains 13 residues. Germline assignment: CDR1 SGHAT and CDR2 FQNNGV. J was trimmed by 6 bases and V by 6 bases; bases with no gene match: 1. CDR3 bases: TGTGCCAGCAGGACTAGCGGGGCCAATGAGCAGTTCTTC. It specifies CASRTSGANEQFF.

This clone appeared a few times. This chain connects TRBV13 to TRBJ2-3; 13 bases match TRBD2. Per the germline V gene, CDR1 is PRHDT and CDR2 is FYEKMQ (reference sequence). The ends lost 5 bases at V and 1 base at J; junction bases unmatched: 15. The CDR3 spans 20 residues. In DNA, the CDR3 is TGTGCCAGCAGCGCTCCGGGACTAGCGGGACCCGGACACGGCACAGATACGCAGTATTTT. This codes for CASSAPGLAGPGHGTDTQYF.

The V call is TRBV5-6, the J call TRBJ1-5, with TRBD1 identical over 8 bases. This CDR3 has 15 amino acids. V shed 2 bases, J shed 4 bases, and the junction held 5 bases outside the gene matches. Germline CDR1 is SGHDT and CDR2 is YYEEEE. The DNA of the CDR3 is TGTGCCAGCAGCTTTGGACAGGGCCTTAATCAGCCCCAGCATTTT. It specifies CASSFGQGLNQPQHF.

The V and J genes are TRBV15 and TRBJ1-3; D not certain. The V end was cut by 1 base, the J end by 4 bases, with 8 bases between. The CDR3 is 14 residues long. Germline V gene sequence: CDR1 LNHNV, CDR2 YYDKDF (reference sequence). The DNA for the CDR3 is TGTGCCACCAGCAGAGGTTCGCAGGGAAACACCATATATTTT. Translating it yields CATSRGSQGNTIYF.

CDR3 protein: CASSQTGESGNTIYF. The CDR3 DNA reads as TGTGCCAGCAGCCAAACAGGGGAATCAGGAAACACCATATATTTT. The chain carries TRBV3-1 (or the pseudogene TRBV3-2) and TRBJ1-3, with 7 nucleotides matching TRBD1. The CDR3 totals 15 residues. Germline lookup yields CDR1 LGHDT and CDR2 YNNKEL (reference sequence). With V trimmed by 2 bases and J by 4 bases, 5 bases remained unmatched.

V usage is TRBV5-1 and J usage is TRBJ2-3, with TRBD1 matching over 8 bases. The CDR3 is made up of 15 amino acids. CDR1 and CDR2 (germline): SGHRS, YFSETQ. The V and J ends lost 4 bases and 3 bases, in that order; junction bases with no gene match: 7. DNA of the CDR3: TGCGCCAGCAGCGATGACAGGGGCGGGACAGATACGCAGTATTTT. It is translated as CASSDDRGGTDTQYF.